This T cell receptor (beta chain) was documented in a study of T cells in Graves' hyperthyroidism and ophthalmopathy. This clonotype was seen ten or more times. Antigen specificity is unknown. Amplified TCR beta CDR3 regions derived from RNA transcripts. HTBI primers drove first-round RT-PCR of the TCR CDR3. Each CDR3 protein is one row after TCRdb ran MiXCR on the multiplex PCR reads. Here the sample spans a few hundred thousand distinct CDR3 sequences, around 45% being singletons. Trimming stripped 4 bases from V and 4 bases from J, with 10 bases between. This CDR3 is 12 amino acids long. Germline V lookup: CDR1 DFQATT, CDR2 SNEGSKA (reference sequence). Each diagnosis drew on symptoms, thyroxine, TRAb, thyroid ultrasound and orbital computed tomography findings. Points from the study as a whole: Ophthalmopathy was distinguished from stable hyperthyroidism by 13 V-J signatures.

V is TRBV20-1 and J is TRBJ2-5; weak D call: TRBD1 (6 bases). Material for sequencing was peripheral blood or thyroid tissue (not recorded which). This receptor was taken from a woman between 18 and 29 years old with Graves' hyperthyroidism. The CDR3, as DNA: TGCAGTGCTATTGTACAGGGAGAGACCCAGTACTTC. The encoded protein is CSAIVQGETQYF.